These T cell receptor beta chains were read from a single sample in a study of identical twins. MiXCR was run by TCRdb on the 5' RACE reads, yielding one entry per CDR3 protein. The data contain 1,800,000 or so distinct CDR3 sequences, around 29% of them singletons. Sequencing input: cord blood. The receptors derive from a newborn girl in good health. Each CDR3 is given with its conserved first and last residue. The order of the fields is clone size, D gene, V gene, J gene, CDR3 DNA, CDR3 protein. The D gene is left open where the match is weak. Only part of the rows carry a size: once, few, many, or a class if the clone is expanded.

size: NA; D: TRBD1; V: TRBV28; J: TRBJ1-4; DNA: TGTGCCAGCAGTTTACCTTACAGGGGAGGTGAAAAACTGTTTTTT; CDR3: CASSLPYRGGEKLFF
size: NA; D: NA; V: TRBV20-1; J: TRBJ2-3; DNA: TGCAGTGCTAGAACCTTAGCCCAGGCCACAGATACGCAGTATTTT; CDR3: CSARTLAQATDTQYF
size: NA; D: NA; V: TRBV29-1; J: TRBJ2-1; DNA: TGCAGCGTGACCGGGGAGGAGCAGTTCTTC; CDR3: CSVTGEEQFF
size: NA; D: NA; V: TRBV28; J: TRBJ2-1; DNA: TGTGCCAGCAGCCCTCCCGGGTTCATCAATGAGCAGTTCTTC; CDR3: CASSPPGFINEQFF
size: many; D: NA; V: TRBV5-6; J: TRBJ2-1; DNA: TGTGCCAGCAGCCTGGGTGACAGTCTCTACAATGAGCAGTTCTTC; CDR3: CASSLGDSLYNEQFF
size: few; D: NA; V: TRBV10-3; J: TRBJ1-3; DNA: TGTGCCATCAGTCCAACGGGGGTCTCTGGAAACACCATATATTTT; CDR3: CAISPTGVSGNTIYF
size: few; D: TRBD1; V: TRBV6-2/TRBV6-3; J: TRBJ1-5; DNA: TGTGCCAGCAGCCCCGAGGGGGCATATAGCAATCAGCCCCAGCATTTT; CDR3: CASSPEGAYSNQPQHF
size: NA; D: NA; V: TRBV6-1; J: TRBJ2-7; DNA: TGTGCCAGCCAGGACAGCTGGAGATACGAGCAGTACTTC; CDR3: CASQDSWRYEQYF
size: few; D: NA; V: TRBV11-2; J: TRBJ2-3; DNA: TGTGCCAGCAGCTTAATACGGGCCCGTACGCAGTATTTT; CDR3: CASSLIRARTQYF
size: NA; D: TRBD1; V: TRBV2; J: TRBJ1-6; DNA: TGTGCCAGCAGCCGGGGGCTAGGACAGGGGTCGAATTCACCCCTCCACTTT; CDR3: CASSRGLGQGSNSPLHF
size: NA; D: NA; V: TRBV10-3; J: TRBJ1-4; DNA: TGTGCCATCAGTGAGTTAACAGCCCCTAATGAAAAACTGTTTTTT; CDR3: CAISELTAPNEKLFF
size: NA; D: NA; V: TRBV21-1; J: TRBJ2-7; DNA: TGTGCCAGCAGCAAACGTGGGCTCAATGAGCAGTACTTC; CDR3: CASSKRGLNEQYF
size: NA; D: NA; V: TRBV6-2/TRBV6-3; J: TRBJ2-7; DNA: TGTGCCAGCAGTTACTCAGGCCACCTCTACGAGCAGTACTTC; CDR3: CASSYSGHLYEQYF
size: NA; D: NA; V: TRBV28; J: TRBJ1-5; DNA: TGTGCCAGCATACCCACCTGGGGTAGCAATCAGCCCCAGCATTTT; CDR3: CASIPTWGSNQPQHF
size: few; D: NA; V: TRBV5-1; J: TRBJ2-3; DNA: TGCGCCAGCAGCTTGGGTCCCCAGGGAACCACAGATACGCAGTATTTT; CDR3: CASSLGPQGTTDTQYF
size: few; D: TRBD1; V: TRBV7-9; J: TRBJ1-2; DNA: TGTGCCAGCAGCAAGGGACAGTCTCCTAACTATGGCTACACCTTC; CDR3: CASSKGQSPNYGYTF
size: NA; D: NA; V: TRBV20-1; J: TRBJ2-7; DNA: TGCAGTGCTAGGGACTCTTACTACGAGCAGTACTTC; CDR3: CSARDSYYEQYF
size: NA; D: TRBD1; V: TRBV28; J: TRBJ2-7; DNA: TGTGCCAGCAGCGGCGATGGACAGGCCTACGAGCAGTACTTC; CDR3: CASSGDGQAYEQYF
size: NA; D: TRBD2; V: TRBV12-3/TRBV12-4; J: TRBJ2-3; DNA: TGTGCCAGCAGTTCCCAAACAAAACTAGCGGCTAGCACAGATACGCAGTATTTT; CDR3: CASSSQTKLAASTDTQYF
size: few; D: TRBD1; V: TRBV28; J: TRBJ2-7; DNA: TGTGCCAGCAAACTTGGGACAGGGGGCTACGAGCAGTACTTC; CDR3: CASKLGTGGYEQYF
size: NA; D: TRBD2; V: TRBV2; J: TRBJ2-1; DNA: TGTGCCAGCAGGAGAGGGAGCGGGGGGGCCCCCAATGAGCAGTTCTTC; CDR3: CASRRGSGGAPNEQFF
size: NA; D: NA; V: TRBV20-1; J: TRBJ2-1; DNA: TGCAGTGCTACCGCCCCGAATTTTGGCGGCCCTTTCTACAATGAGCAGTTCTTC; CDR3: CSATAPNFGGPFYNEQFF
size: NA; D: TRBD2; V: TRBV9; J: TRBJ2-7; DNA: TGTGCCAGCAGCGTCGGGGGGACTGGAGTCTACGAGCAGTACTTC; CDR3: CASSVGGTGVYEQYF
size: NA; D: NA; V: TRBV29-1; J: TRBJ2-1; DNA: TGCAGCGTTGGGGACGCCTCCTACAATGAGCAGTTCTTC; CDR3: CSVGDASYNEQFF
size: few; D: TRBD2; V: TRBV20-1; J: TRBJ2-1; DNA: TGCAGTGCTAGAGGATTCGCGGGGGGTGAGCAGTTCTTC; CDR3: CSARGFAGGEQFF